This T cell receptor (beta chain) was observed in a study of cytomegalovirus exposure and HLA in healthy donors. Looking at the study overall: Among about 179 million T cells, an earlier analysis found 120 million or so unique TCR beta sequences. Most genotyped donors, 65% to 90% of some 400, had Caucasian-associated genetic ancestry. The study, taken as a whole, reports: The study put 150 or so TCR beta chains on its list as cytomegalovirus-associated. In vitro experiments confirmed that a few CMV-associated chains were specific for CMV antigens.

After removal of 0 bases from V and 3 bases from J, the junction contained 0 bases not matched to a gene. Germline loops: CDR1 SGHAT, CDR2 FQNNGV. This CDR3 is 15 amino acids long. PCR involved 60 Vbeta and 13 Jbeta primers. This table comes from immunoSEQ multiplex PCR, and its TCRdb copy is limited to in-frame clones, with some not included. This repertoire shows 150,000 to 200,000 clones, over 60% found once; its top ten account for about an eighth. Regarding this clone: Its target is unknown.

This clonotype originated in a man in his fifties in good health and CMV-seropositive. The sequencing input was PBMCs. The V and J genes are TRBV11-2 and TRBJ2-1, with 9 bases matching TRBD2. CDR3 DNA: TGTGCCAGCAGCTTAGAGCGGGGGGGCTACAATGAGCAGTTCTTC. This sequence encodes CASSLERGGYNEQFF.